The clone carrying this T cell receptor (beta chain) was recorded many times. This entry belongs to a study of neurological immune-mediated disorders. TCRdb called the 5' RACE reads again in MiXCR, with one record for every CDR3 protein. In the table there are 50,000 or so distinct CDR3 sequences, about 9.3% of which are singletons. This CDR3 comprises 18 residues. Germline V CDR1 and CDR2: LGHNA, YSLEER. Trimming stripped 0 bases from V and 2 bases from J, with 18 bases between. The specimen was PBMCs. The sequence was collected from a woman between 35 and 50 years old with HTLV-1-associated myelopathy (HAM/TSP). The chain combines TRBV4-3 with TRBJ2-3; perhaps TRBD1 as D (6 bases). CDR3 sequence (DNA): TGCGCCAGCAGCCAAGATTGGGACAAGGGGATTTACACAGATACGCAGTATTTT. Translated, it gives CASSQDWDKGIYTDTQYF.